This is a list of T cell receptor beta chains from one sample in a study of cytomegalovirus exposure and HLA in healthy donors. Clones were sequenced by immunoSEQ multiplex PCR, and TCRdb holds only the in-frame ones, with some missing. The sample records about 140,000 clones, just under 85% being singletons. The material sequenced was PBMCs. Source of these receptors: a woman aged 25-40 years in good health and CMV-seronegative. Each CDR3 is given without its conserved first and last residue. The order of the fields is V gene, J gene, CDR3 length, CDR3 protein.

v_call: TRBV19; j_call: TRBJ1-5; cdr3_length: 14; cdr3_aa: ASSFRGRLGNQPQH
v_call: TRBV5-1; j_call: TRBJ2-7; cdr3_length: 14; cdr3_aa: ASSLSSGSYSYEQY
v_call: TRBV7-2; j_call: TRBJ1-1; cdr3_length: 11; cdr3_aa: ASSVTLNTEAF
v_call: TRBV5-4; j_call: TRBJ2-1; cdr3_length: 15; cdr3_aa: ASSLASGGGLRYEQF
v_call: TRBV5-6; j_call: TRBJ2-7; cdr3_length: 13; cdr3_aa: ASSRRGRGPPEQY
v_call: TRBV9; j_call: TRBJ2-1; cdr3_length: 13; cdr3_aa: ASSGSSGGDNEQF
v_call: TRBV7-6; j_call: TRBJ1-4; cdr3_length: 12; cdr3_aa: ASSSGRKHEKLF
v_call: TRBV28; j_call: TRBJ1-2; cdr3_length: 12; cdr3_aa: ASGTGGPYYGYT
v_call: TRBV2; j_call: TRBJ1-5; cdr3_length: 13; cdr3_aa: ASRPDGGPDQPQH
v_call: TRBV28; j_call: TRBJ1-1; cdr3_length: 15; cdr3_aa: ASSLVLDRPSNTEAF
v_call: TRBV7-9; j_call: TRBJ1-4; cdr3_length: 14; cdr3_aa: ASSRYPTGGNEKLF
v_call: TRBV7-2; j_call: TRBJ2-3; cdr3_length: 13; cdr3_aa: ASSLVWGQADTQY
v_call: TRBV5-8; j_call: TRBJ1-5; cdr3_length: 11; cdr3_aa: ASRYRRGQPQH